These 22 T cell receptor beta chains came from one sample sequenced in a study of molecular identifiers for immune sequencing clone quantification. MiXCR was run by TCRdb on the PCR reads, yielding one entry per CDR3 protein. This repertoire shows over 85,000 distinct CDR3 sequences, around 30% found once; its top ten account for 9% to 10%. The sample consisted of naive CD8+ T cells from blood, with Jurkat cell RNA spiked in. The sample's subset: FACS-sorted CD8+CD4-CCR7+CD45RA+ naive T cells. Receptors originate from a human donor in good health. Some libraries in this study had Jurkat cell RNA spiked in.

In regard to this clonotype: One end of the junction fails to match germline, which may point to a read error. The chain couples TRBV28 to TRBJ1-5; a possible D gene is TRBD1 (5 bases). Germline CDR1 reads MDHEN; CDR2 reads SYDVKM. This CDR3 is 15 amino acids long. CDR3 sequence (DNA): TGTGCCGGCAGTCCCACGTGGGGGTCCAATCAGCCCCTGCATTTT. Translated: CAGSPTWGSNQPLHF. Looking up the rest from reference TRBV28 and TRBJ1-5 gives the full variable domain: DVKVTQSSRYLVKRTGEKVFLECVQDMDHENMFWYRQDPGLGLRLIYFSYDVKMKEKGDIPEGYSVSREKKERFSLILESASTNQTSMYLCAGSPTWGSNQPLHFGDGTRLSIL.

This clonotype was counted only a few times. The V and J genes are TRBV5-4 and TRBJ2-2; D remains unclear. Looked up from germline, CDR1 is SGHNT and CDR2 is YYREEE (reference sequence). V dropped 5 bases and J dropped 6 bases, with 11 bases sitting between them. The CDR3 is 13 residues long. The CDR3 DNA reads as TGTGCCAGCAGTTCAGTCCCACCCGGGGAGCTGTTTTTT. It yields the protein CASSSVPPGELFF.

The rearrangement links TRBV9 to TRBJ2-1; D possibly corresponds to TRBD1 (6 bases). The CDR3 is 14 amino acids. The germline CDR1 and CDR2 sequences are SGDLS and YYNGEE. V was trimmed by 0 bases and J by 2 bases, leaving 6 bases between them. CDR3 in amino acids: CASSVGTAYNEQFF. As DNA, the CDR3 is TGTGCCAGCAGCGTAGGGACAGCCTACAATGAGCAGTTCTTC.

The chain has TRBV19 and TRBJ2-5; D not certain. The CDR3 runs 12 residues. Germline V gene lookup returns CDR1 LNHDA and CDR2 SQIVND (reference sequence). V dropped 5 bases and J dropped 2 bases, with 6 bases sitting between them. Here the CDR3 DNA reads TGTGCCAGTAGTGCGAGGCAAGAGACCCAGTACTTC. Amino acids: CASSARQETQYF.

Concerning this clonotype: A much larger clone lies one base from this, so it may be a read error. The chain is built from TRBV4-2 and TRBJ2-7; no firm D call. Trimming pared 0 bases from V and 6 bases from J, leaving 9 bases between. Germline CDR1 reads LGHNA; CDR2 reads YNFKEQ. CDR3 size: 13 residues. The CDR3 reads CASSQDQWVEQYF. The CDR3 region has the DNA TGTGCCAGCAGCCAAGATCAATGGGTCGAGCAGTACTTC.

The V call is TRBV7-2, the J call TRBJ2-1; TRBD1 might be the D (6 bases). Germline V gene sequence: CDR1 SGHTA, CDR2 FQGNSA. With 5 bases removed from V and 3 bases from J, the gap between germline ends came to 14 bases. The CDR3 covers 15 residues. In DNA, the CDR3 is TGTGCCAGCAGCCTCGGGACAAGGGGCTACAATGAGCAGTTCTTC. This gives the protein CASSLGTRGYNEQFF.

There are a few counts of this clonotype. This chain links TRBV28 with TRBJ1-6, with unresolved D. The CDR3 totals 9 residues. In germline, CDR1 is MDHEN, CDR2 SYDVKM. The germline V and J ends were trimmed by 6 bases and 13 bases, with 4 bases remaining between them. The CDR3 DNA is TGTGCCAGCAGCCCCCCCCTCCACTTT. Translated: CASSPPLHF.

The chain links TRBV7-9 to TRBJ2-2, with a possible D match to TRBD2 (6 bases). Trimming pared 7 bases from V and 0 bases from J, leaving 9 bases between. Germline V gene lookup returns CDR1 SEHNR and CDR2 FQNEAQ (reference sequence). The CDR3 has 14 residues. CDR3 sequence (DNA): TGTGCCAGCATGGCGGGAACGAACACCGGGGAGCTGTTTTTT. It codes for CASMAGTNTGELFF.

Points on this clonotype: The final CDR3 position lacks the conserved phenylalanine or tryptophan, pointing to a likely read error. V usage is TRBV11-2 and J usage is TRBJ1-6, with D maybe TRBD1 (6 bases). Trimming cost V 5 bases and J 3 bases, with 29 bases left between them. Per germline, CDR1 SGHAT and CDR2 FQNNGV. This CDR3 is 21 amino acids long. The DNA of the CDR3 is TGTGCCAGCAGCCCCCGGCCCGGTGGGATGGGGGCAGAACACTATAATTCACCCCTCCACCTT. Its translation: CASSPRPGGMGAEHYNSPLHL.

In the case of this clonotype: Possible read error: a much larger clone is one base away. The V gene is TRBV9, the J gene TRBJ2-5; D perhaps matches TRBD1 (6 bases). Germline V gene lookup returns CDR1 SGDLS and CDR2 YYNGEE. This CDR3 has 14 residues. V was cut by 0 bases and J by 5 bases, with 11 bases left in between. DNA for the CDR3: TGTGCCAGCAGCGTAGCAGGGGACGGTGAGACCCAGTACTTC. Protein product: CASSVAGDGETQYF.

Worth noting for this clonotype: A much more abundant neighbour one base away suggests this may be a read error. The chain recombines TRBV28 with TRBJ2-7, with D tentatively TRBD1 or TRBD2 (5 bases each). The CDR3 is made up of 15 amino acids. CDR1 and CDR2 from the germline V gene are MDHEN and SYDVKM. The V end was cut by 3 bases, the J end by 2 bases, with 14 bases between. CDR3 protein: CASSLGQAGPYEQYF. Here the CDR3 DNA reads TGTGCCAGCAGTTTGGGGCAGGCGGGCCCCTACGAGCAGTACTTC.

CDR3 sequence (DNA): TGCGCCAGCAGCCAAGATAAGAGAAGGGACAGGGGTAAAAACACCATATATTTT. Translating gives CASSQDKRRDRGKNTIYF. The chain carries TRBV4-3 and TRBJ1-3; TRBD1 aligns across 10 bases. Germline values: CDR1 LGHNA, CDR2 YSLEER. V trimming: 0 bases; J trimming: 6 bases; junction bases outside the gene matches: 11. The CDR3 has 18 residues.

This clonotype was found many times. The chain uses TRBV29-1 and TRBJ2-5, with 10 bases identical to TRBD2. The CDR3 is 13 amino acids. J lost 9 bases, V lost 2 bases, and 6 bases had no gene match. The V gene's germline CDR1 is SQVTM and CDR2 ANQGSEA. CDR3 loop: CSVETSGMWSQYF. CDR3 nucleotide sequence: TGCAGCGTTGAAACTAGCGGGATGTGGTCCCAGTACTTC.

This clonotype was detected only a few times. The rearrangement joins TRBV5-1 to TRBJ2-5; D gene unclear. This CDR3 contains 13 residues. Trimming left V 0 bases short and J 5 bases short, with 8 bases between. Looked up from germline, CDR1 is SGHRS and CDR2 is YFSETQ. CDR3 sequence: CASSLARTETQYF. The CDR3 DNA reads as TGCGCCAGCAGCTTGGCCAGGACGGAGACCCAGTACTTC.

V is TRBV4-3 and J is TRBJ2-3; TRBD2 is a possible D gene (6 bases). V was trimmed by 4 bases and J by 5 bases, leaving 10 bases between them. The CDR3 spans 13 residues. Per the germline V gene, CDR1 is LGHNA and CDR2 is YSLEER. DNA for the CDR3: TGCGCCAGCAGCCGCGACGGGGGAGATACGCAGTATTTT. As protein: CASSRDGGDTQYF.

The sample holds many counts of this clonotype. V is TRBV4-3 and J is TRBJ1-1, with a possible D match to TRBD1 (5 bases). The CDR3 loop spans 15 amino acids. Germline V gives CDR1 LGHNA, CDR2 YSLEER. V was cut by 0 bases and J by 3 bases, with 11 bases left in between. The CDR3 loop is CASSQDGLGDTEAFF. Written as DNA, the CDR3 is TGCGCCAGCAGCCAAGATGGGCTGGGGGACACTGAAGCTTTCTTT.

The CDR3 bases are TGTGCCAGCAGCGTAAAAGGTTTCGGGTCACCCCTCCACTTT. It specifies CASSVKGFGSPLHF. V and J are TRBV9 and TRBJ1-6; D is unresolved. This CDR3 contains 14 residues. CDR1 is SGDLS, CDR2 YYNGEE, per germline. With 1 base removed from V and 10 bases from J, the gap between germline ends came to 12 bases.

As for this clonotype: Since no conserved phenylalanine or tryptophan closes the CDR3, a read error is the likely cause. This rearrangement joins TRBV5-6 to TRBJ2-5; 9 nucleotides align to TRBD1. The CDR3 runs 14 residues. The germline CDR1 and CDR2 sequences are SGHDT and YYEEEE. The junction had 5 bases not matched to a gene; V was cut back by 3 bases and J by 5 bases. CDR3 nucleotide sequence: TGTGCCAGCAGCTGGGACAGGGTGACGGAGACCCAGTACTCC. It translates to CASSWDRVTETQYS.

This clonotype was observed a few times. Here the CDR3 reads CASSPNSGYEQYF. The CDR3 bases are TGTGCCAGCAGCCCAAACTCGGGGTACGAGCAGTACTTC. The chain has TRBV7-9 and TRBJ2-7; tentatively, D is TRBD2 (5 bases). Per germline, CDR1 SEHNR and CDR2 FQNEAQ (reference sequence). This CDR3 is 13 amino acids long. The V end was cut by 5 bases, the J end by 4 bases, with 12 bases between.

J is TRBJ2-5 and V is TRBV7-9, with a weak D call TRBD1 (6 bases). The CDR3 contains 14 residues. The germline gives CDR1 SEHNR, CDR2 FQNEAQ (reference sequence). V was pared by 5 bases and J by 1 base, with 11 bases between. CDR3 nucleotides: TGTGCCAGCAGCCCTCGGACAGTCCAAGAGACCCAGTACTTC. This codes for CASSPRTVQETQYF.

The chain couples TRBV12-3 or TRBV12-4 to TRBJ2-1; 12 bases are shared with TRBD1. V was clipped by 6 bases and J by 3 bases; unmatched bases: 12. The CDR3 is 18 residues long. In DNA form, the CDR3 reads TGTGCCAGCAGAGCCGGGACAGGGGGCGCCGGGTACTACAATGAGCAGTTCTTC. Translated, it gives CASRAGTGGAGYYNEQFF.

The CDR3 DNA reads as TGCAGCACCCCCGGGACAGGGGTGTGGGATGAGCAGTTCTTC. This codes for CSTPGTGVWDEQFF. The chain is built from TRBV29-1 and TRBJ2-1, with 10 bases fitting TRBD1. The CDR3 is 14 residues long. Looked up from germline, CDR1 is SQVTM and CDR2 is ANQGSEA. With 8 bases clipped from V and 8 bases from J, the junction kept 12 bases outside the gene matches.